This is a list of T cell receptor beta chains from one sample in a study of molecular identifiers for immune sequencing clone quantification. TCRdb re-called the PCR reads through MiXCR, storing one row per CDR3 protein. The profile shows some 680,000 distinct CDR3 sequences, about 25% of them singletons. Input material: naive CD8+ T cells from blood, with Jurkat cell RNA spiked in. The receptor source for this set is a human donor in good health. Some libraries in this study had Jurkat cell RNA spiked in. Each CDR3 is given with its conserved first and last residue. D genes are given only for firm matches. Clone size appears in some rows only: once, few, many, or a class for an expanded clone.

v_call	d_call	clone_size	j_call	cdr3_aa	cdr3_nt
TRBV7-2	NA	NA	TRBJ1-1	CASGLTGQTNTGAFF	TGTGCCAGCGGCTTAACCGGACAGACAAACACTGGAGCTTTCTTT
TRBV6-5	NA	many	TRBJ2-6	CASTGLTSSGANVLTF	TGTGCCAGCACCGGACTAACATCATCAGGGGCCAACGTCCTGACTTTC
TRBV6-5	NA	NA	TRBJ2-7	CASSYSSGISYEQYF	TGTGCCAGCAGTTACTCTTCAGGGATCTCCTACGAGCAGTACTTC
TRBV5-6	NA	NA	TRBJ2-1	CASSLDEWDEQFF	TGTGCCAGCAGCTTGGATGAGTGGGATGAGCAGTTCTTC
TRBV7-9	TRBD1	NA	TRBJ1-1	CASSLGAGGGSAFF	TGTGCCAGCAGCTTAGGGGCAGGGGGCGGGAGTGCTTTCTTT
TRBV7-2	NA	few	TRBJ1-2	CASSSIVQGYYGYTF	TGTGCCAGCAGCTCTATTGTACAGGGCTACTATGGCTACACCTTC
TRBV28	NA	many	TRBJ1-5	CASSLPNGEDRQPQHF	TGTGCCAGCAGTTTGCCCAACGGTGAAGATCGTCAGCCCCAGCATTTT
TRBV7-9	TRBD1	NA	TRBJ1-1	CASSPRTGPFLEDTEAFF	TGTGCCAGCAGCCCGAGGACAGGTCCCTTCTTAGAGGACACTGAAGCTTTCTTT
TRBV27	NA	many	TRBJ1-3	CASSRGISGNTIYF	TGTGCCAGCAGTCGAGGGATCTCTGGAAACACCATATATTTT
TRBV27	NA	NA	TRBJ2-3	CASSALGVGGTDTQYF	TGTGCCAGCAGTGCATTGGGAGTAGGAGGCACAGATACGCAGTATTTT
TRBV21-1	NA	many	TRBJ2-7	CASSIREIYEQYF	TGTGCCAGCAGCATCAGAGAAATCTACGAGCAGTACTTC
TRBV12-3/TRBV12-4	NA	many	TRBJ1-1	CASSTTRGGGTEAFF	TGTGCCAGCAGTACTACCAGGGGCGGTGGCACTGAAGCTTTCTTT
TRBV12-3/TRBV12-4	NA	many	TRBJ2-3	CASSHLSTDTQYF	TGTGCCAGCAGTCATCTGAGCACAGATACGCAGTATTTT
TRBV7-6	NA	many	TRBJ1-4	CASSSWDGATNEKLFF	TGTGCCAGCAGCTCTTGGGACGGGGCAACTAATGAAAAACTGTTTTTT
TRBV6-2/TRBV6-3	NA	many	TRBJ2-3	CASSKGQPDTQYF	TGTGCCAGCAGTAAAGGACAGCCCGATACGCAGTATTTT
TRBV6-5	NA	NA	TRBJ2-1	CASRSGVASSYNEQFF	TGTGCCAGCAGATCTGGGGTTGCTAGCTCCTACAATGAGCAGTTCTTC
TRBV4-1	TRBD2	NA	TRBJ2-3	CASSQEVGGAYTDTQYF	TGCGCCAGCAGCCAAGAGGTCGGGGGGGCCTACACAGATACGCAGTATTTT
TRBV27	NA	NA	TRBJ2-2	CASSSVGARGNTGELFF	TGTGCCAGCAGTTCTGTCGGGGCCAGAGGGAACACCGGGGAGCTGTTTTTT
TRBV9	NA	many	TRBJ2-3	CASSVAGPSTDTQYF	TGTGCCAGCAGCGTAGCGGGACCTAGCACAGATACGCAGTATTTT
TRBV19	NA	few	TRBJ2-4	CASSPGLVIQYF	TGTGCCAGTAGTCCAGGGTTAGTCATTCAGTACTTC
TRBV6-6	NA	many	TRBJ2-7	CASSEFSSLGYEQYF	TGTGCCAGCAGTGAGTTTTCTAGCTTAGGGTACGAGCAGTACTTC
TRBV28	NA	NA	TRBJ1-5	CASSSADSSNQPQHF	TGTGCCAGCAGTTCCGCTGACAGTAGCAATCAGCCCCAGCATTTT
TRBV6-1	NA	few	TRBJ1-1	CASKTEGGWHTEAFF	TGTGCCAGCAAGACGGAGGGGGGATGGCACACTGAAGCTTTCTTT
TRBV5-6	NA	many	TRBJ1-5	CASSFGTINQPQHF	TGTGCCAGCAGCTTCGGGACAATCAATCAGCCCCAGCATTTT
TRBV4-3	NA	many	TRBJ1-3	CASSQVSTGKGNTIYF	TGCGCCAGCAGCCAAGTCTCGACGGGCAAAGGAAACACCATATATTTT
TRBV9	NA	few	TRBJ2-7	CASSVDSTYEQYF	TGTGCCAGCAGCGTAGACAGTACCTACGAGCAGTACTTC
TRBV30	NA	NA	TRBJ2-1	CAWMSMGSSYNERFF	TGTGCCTGGATGAGTATGGGGAGCTCCTACAATGAGCGGTTCTTC
TRBV6-5	TRBD1	few	TRBJ1-6	CASSSGTGSSSLHF	TGTGCCAGCAGTTCCGGGACAGGCAGTTCAAGCCTCCACTTT
TRBV6-1	NA	NA	TRBJ1-1	CASTLAEGFNTGAFF	TGTGCCAGCACCCTAGCGGAGGGTTTCAACACTGGAGCTTTCTTT
TRBV27	NA	many	TRBJ2-5	CASSFGGLETQYF	TGTGCCAGCAGTTTCGGAGGACTGGAGACCCAGTACTTC
TRBV6-2/TRBV6-3	TRBD2	NA	TRBJ2-5	CASSSGTSGGYQETRYF	TGTGCCAGCAGCTCCGGGACTAGCGGGGGTTACCAAGAGACCCGGTACTTC
TRBV11-2	NA	few	TRBJ2-7	CASSLDLALEQYF	TGTGCCAGCAGCTTAGATCTCGCTCTCGAGCAGTACTTC
TRBV7-2	TRBD2	few	TRBJ2-3	CASSNALIWGGDTQYF	TGTGCCAGCAGCAACGCCCTTATTTGGGGAGGGGATACGCAGTATTTT
TRBV10-3	NA	few	TRBJ2-7	CAIGDTRPYEQYF	TGTGCCATCGGGGACACCCGCCCCTACGAGCAGTACTTC
TRBV14	NA	many	TRBJ1-2	CASSQAALYGYTF	TGTGCCAGCAGCCAGGCAGCACTCTATGGCTACACCTTC
TRBV11-2	NA	few	TRBJ2-6	CASSQKVVVGANVLTF	TGTGCCAGCAGCCAAAAAGTAGTGGTTGGGGCCAACGTCCTGACTTTC